This entry lists 31 T cell receptor beta chains sequenced from one sample in a study of blood T cell repertoires in COVID-19. Clones were read by immunoSEQ multiplex PCR, and TCRdb kept only the in-frame ones, dropping some. The sample holds around 130,000 clones, roughly four fifths seen once. Input material: peripheral blood. These receptors all come from a human donor in a cohort sampled during active COVID-19.

This chain connects TRBV3-1 (or the pseudogene TRBV3-2) to TRBJ1-2; D is perhaps TRBD1 (5 bases). In germline, CDR1 is LGHDT, CDR2 YNNKEL (reference sequence). Trimming cost V 6 bases and J 5 bases, with 10 bases left between them. The CDR3 has 12 residues. CDR3 nucleotide sequence: TGTGCCAGCAGTCTTCAGGGTTATGGCTACACCTTC. Encoded protein: CASSLQGYGYTF.

The chain joins TRBV6-6 to TRBJ1-2; 7 bases are a match to TRBD1. The trim removed 3 bases at V and 6 bases at J, leaving 4 bases unmatched. Germline CDR1 MNHNY, CDR2 SVGAGI (reference sequence). The CDR3 loop spans 13 amino acids. CDR3 loop: CASSYGTENGYTF. The CDR3 DNA follows: TGTGCCAGCAGTTATGGGACAGAAAATGGCTACACCTTC.

The rearrangement joins TRBV19 to TRBJ1-1, with a possible D match to TRBD1 (5 bases). V gave up 3 bases and J gave up 1 base, with 18 bases separating them. The CDR3 contains 17 residues. Germline V lookup: CDR1 LNHDA, CDR2 SQIVND (reference sequence). Here the CDR3 DNA reads TGTGCCAGTAGTATTTATGGGGTCCTAAGGGGGAACACTGAAGCTTTCTTT. Amino acid sequence: CASSIYGVLRGNTEAFF.

V and J are TRBV28 and TRBJ2-1; D is possibly TRBD2 (5 bases). Per germline, CDR1 MDHEN and CDR2 SYDVKM. The CDR3 is 16 residues long. Trimming removed 2 bases from V and 7 bases from J, with 18 bases in between. Here the CDR3 DNA reads TGTGCCAGCAGTTTAGGGCACCCCACCGAGGGAAATGAGCAGTTCTTC. It is translated as CASSLGHPTEGNEQFF.

The chain employs TRBV23-1 and TRBJ2-2, with TRBD2 matching 10 bases. Being an ORF, TRBV23-1 has a function that is uncertain. The CDR3 sequence is 18 residues long. V lost 0 bases, J lost 4 bases, and 8 bases stayed unmatched. The CDR3 region has the DNA TGCGCCAGCAGTCAATCTTTCTGGTCTAGCGGGGGCACCGGGGAGCTGTTTTTT. Translated, it gives CASSQSFWSSGGTGELFF.

The chain employs TRBV11-3 and TRBJ2-7; possibly TRBD1 for D (6 bases). Germline V gene sequence: CDR1 SGHNT, CDR2 YENEEA. Trimming cost V 7 bases and J 7 bases, with 26 bases left between them. This CDR3 contains 16 residues. CDR3 in DNA: TGTGCCAGCACAGTCAGGGGTCCCGGACCCCGCCGGGAGCAGTACTTC. Encoded protein: CASTVRGPGPRREQYF.

The V gene is TRBV5-1, the J gene TRBJ1-1; TRBD1 might be the D (5 bases). The V and J ends lost 0 bases and 7 bases respectively, with 16 bases between them. The CDR3 has 15 amino acids. Germline V gene sequence: CDR1 SGHRS, CDR2 YFSETQ. CDR3 region: CASSLEKGWRGEAFF. The CDR3 bases are TGCGCCAGCAGCTTGGAAAAAGGGTGGAGGGGTGAAGCTTTCTTT.

This chain links TRBV5-6 with TRBJ2-5, with D maybe TRBD2 (6 bases). This CDR3 comprises 15 residues. CDR1 and CDR2 from the germline V gene are SGHDT and YYEEEE. V was trimmed by 4 bases and J by 5 bases, leaving 18 bases between them. Here the CDR3 reads CASSTPGGVVETQYF. Written as DNA, the CDR3 is TGTGCCAGCAGCACCCCCGGGGGAGTGGTGGAGACCCAGTACTTC.

The genes are TRBV19 and TRBJ2-7; possible D gene TRBD1, 5 bases. From germline, CDR1 is LNHDA and CDR2 SQIVND (reference sequence). Trimming took off 3 bases at V and 4 bases at J, with 13 bases between the two ends. This CDR3 region has 14 residues. The CDR3 is CASSIIQGSYEQYF. CDR3 coding DNA: TGTGCCAGTAGTATTATCCAGGGATCGTACGAGCAGTACTTC.

The chain is built from TRBV27 and TRBJ1-1; the match to TRBD1 covers 7 bases. Germline assignment: CDR1 MNHEY and CDR2 SMNVEV (reference sequence). J lost 5 bases, V lost 5 bases, and 32 bases had no gene match. The CDR3 is made up of 22 amino acids. The CDR3 protein is CASSPETYRGLLGDNMMTEAFF. CDR3 DNA sequence: TGTGCCAGCAGTCCCGAGACATACAGGGGTCTCTTGGGCGACAATATGATGACTGAAGCTTTCTTT.

The V and J genes are TRBV21-1 and TRBJ1-6; the D call TRBD1 from the table was never checked on the DNA. TRBV21-1 is a pseudogene. This CDR3 has 19 amino acids. Written as DNA, the CDR3 is TGTGCCAGCAGCAAGCGGGACAGGGGGCTCCTACGCTATAATTCACCCCTCCACTTT. This translates into CASSKRDRGLLRYNSPLHF.

The V gene is TRBV4-1, the J gene TRBJ2-7, with a possible D match to TRBD1 (6 bases). The CDR3 totals 15 residues. Trimming shortened V by 2 bases and J by 4 bases, and 15 bases separated the two germline ends. Germline loops: CDR1 MGHRA, CDR2 YSYEKL. The CDR3 sequence: CASSQNRQAPYEQYF. The CDR3 coding sequence is TGCGCCAGCAGCCAAAATAGACAGGCGCCGTACGAGCAGTACTTC.

This clone appeared a single time. The chain links TRBV5-1 to TRBJ2-1, with TRBD2 as a possible D gene (7 bases). Germline V gene sequence: CDR1 SGHRS, CDR2 YFSETQ. The CDR3 spans 16 residues. V dropped 6 bases and J dropped 8 bases, with 24 bases sitting between them. In nucleotides, the CDR3 is TGCGCCAGCACCCTGGGGGCGGGGGAAGCCAGCCATGAGCAGTTCTTC. Protein: CASTLGAGEASHEQFF.

This chain uses TRBV5-4 with TRBJ2-5; 8 nucleotides match TRBD1. V shed 8 bases, J shed 2 bases, and the junction held 5 bases outside the gene matches. Germline V gene sequence: CDR1 SGHNT, CDR2 YYREEE (reference sequence). This CDR3 spans 13 amino acids. Here the CDR3 DNA reads TGTGCCAGTAACAGGGGGGATCAAGAGACCCAGTACTTC. As protein: CASNRGDQETQYF. Full variable domain (remainder filled in from reference TRBV5-4 and TRBJ2-5): ETGVTQSPTHLIKTRGQQVTLRCSSQSGHNTVSWYQQALGQGPQFIFQYYREEENGRGNFPPRFSGLQFPNYSSELNVNALELDDSALYLCASNRGDQETQYFGPGTRLLVL.

V gene TRBV4-1 combines with J gene TRBJ2-7; no firm D call. CDR3 length: 13 residues. V was pared by 4 bases and J by 7 bases, with 14 bases between. Germline V gene data show CDR1 as MGHRA and CDR2 as YSYEKL. The CDR3 spells CASSPPNRVEQYF. The CDR3, as DNA: TGCGCCAGCAGCCCGCCTAATCGGGTGGAGCAGTACTTC.

This clone was seen a single time. The J gene is TRBJ1-6, the V gene TRBV9, with D perhaps TRBD1 (6 bases). Per the germline V gene, CDR1 is SGDLS and CDR2 is YYNGEE. This CDR3 is built from 14 residues. V was trimmed by 4 bases and J by 11 bases, leaving 16 bases between them. The CDR3 DNA sequence: TGTGCCAGCAGCCCAAGACAGGCCTCGACACCCCTCCACTTT. Translating gives CASSPRQASTPLHF.

The rearrangement joins TRBV6-5 to TRBJ1-1; tentatively, D is TRBD1 (6 bases). CDR1 and CDR2 from the germline V gene are MNHEY and SVGAGI. The CDR3 extends over 14 amino acids. The V end lost 5 bases, the J end lost 0 bases, and 10 bases lay between the germline ends. CDR3: CASSTHRVNTEAFF. Here the CDR3 DNA reads TGTGCCAGCAGTACCCACAGGGTGAACACTGAAGCTTTCTTT.

This clone has just a few counts. V and J are TRBV4-2 and TRBJ1-3; no definite D call. Trimming took 0 bases from V and 0 from J, leaving 12 bases between them. Germline CDR1 reads LGHNA; CDR2 reads YNFKEQ. The CDR3 extends over 17 amino acids. The CDR3 sequence is CASSQETRQDSGNTIYF. As DNA, the CDR3 is TGTGCCAGCAGCCAAGAGACCCGCCAGGACTCTGGAAACACCATATATTTT.

The chain employs TRBV6-5 and TRBJ1-1, with 9 bases lining up with TRBD1. CDR3 length: 14 residues. Germline CDR1 is MNHEY and CDR2 is SVGAGI. Trimming took 7 bases from V and 4 from J; bases not matched to a gene: 7. Written as DNA, the CDR3 is TGTGCCAGCAAATTCGACAGGGGGGCCACTGAAGCTTTCTTT. Protein: CASKFDRGATEAFF.

This chain joins TRBV18 and TRBJ2-5; maybe TRBD2 (5 bases). Germline CDR1 KGHSH, CDR2 LQKENI. Trimming removed 3 bases at V and 1 base at J, with 6 bases between. The CDR3 spans 13 residues. In DNA, the CDR3 is TGTGCCAGCTCACCGACTATCCAAGAGACCCAGTACTTC. This gives the protein CASSPTIQETQYF. Looking up the rest from reference TRBV18 and TRBJ2-5 gives the full variable domain: NAGVMQNPRHLVRRRGQEARLRCSPMKGHSHVYWYRQLPEEGLKFMVYLQKENIIDESGMPKERFSAEFPKEGPSILRIQQVVRGDSAAYFCASSPTIQETQYFGPGTRLLVL.

This clone was recorded a few times. The V gene is TRBV2, the J gene TRBJ1-6; D may be TRBD1 (6 bases). Germline V gene data show CDR1 as SNHLY and CDR2 as FYNNEI. The germline V and J ends were trimmed by 8 bases and 8 bases, with 13 bases remaining between them. The CDR3 is 13 residues long. CDR3 sequence reads: CASVPGVDSPLHF. The DNA of the CDR3 is TGTGCCAGCGTTCCAGGGGTTGATTCACCCCTCCACTTT.

This clone was recorded only once. The gene calls are TRBV5-1 and TRBJ1-5, with D possibly TRBD1 on 5 matching bases. Germline V lookup: CDR1 SGHRS, CDR2 YFSETQ. V was shortened by 4 bases and J by 1 base, with 12 bases between the two germline ends. The CDR3 runs to 15 residues. DNA of the CDR3: TGCGCCAGCAGCCCGGGGGTGAAGAGCAATCAGCCCCAGCATTTT. Protein sequence: CASSPGVKSNQPQHF.

V gene TRBV5-1 combines with J gene TRBJ2-5; TRBD2 matches at 9 bases. This CDR3 region has 13 residues. Unmatched junction bases numbered 3, after V lost 4 bases and J lost 5 bases. Per the germline V gene, CDR1 is SGHRS and CDR2 is YFSETQ. CDR3 loop: CASSRREGETQYF. CDR3 nucleotide sequence: TGCGCCAGCAGCCGGCGGGAGGGGGAGACCCAGTACTTC.

The gene calls are TRBV4-2 and TRBJ2-7, with 8 positions matching TRBD1. In germline, CDR1 is LGHNA, CDR2 YNFKEQ. CDR3 size: 15 residues. J was trimmed by 2 bases and V by 1 base; bases with no gene match: 4. In nucleotides, the CDR3 is TGTGCCAGCAGCCAAGCTCAGGGGGCGGCCTACGAGCAGTACTTC. This gives the protein CASSQAQGAAYEQYF.

The chain couples TRBV4-1 to TRBJ1-2, with a tentative D call TRBD1 (6 bases). V lost 0 bases, J lost 5 bases, and 13 bases lay in between. The CDR3 has 15 residues. Germline-derived CDR1 and CDR2 are MGHRA and YSYEKL. This chain's CDR3 is CASSQDQGQYYGYTF. The CDR3 nucleotides are TGCGCCAGCAGCCAAGACCAAGGACAGTATTATGGCTACACCTTC.

The chain has TRBV5-6 and TRBJ2-3; 9 bases align to TRBD2. After removal of 0 bases from V and 2 bases from J, the junction contained 4 bases not matched to a gene. The CDR3 spans 16 residues. Germline V gene data show CDR1 as SGHDT and CDR2 as YYEEEE. The CDR3 loop is CASSLESGGPTDTQYF. The CDR3 region has the DNA TGTGCCAGCAGCTTGGAGAGCGGGGGGCCCACAGATACGCAGTATTTT.

This clone was seen at least ten times. The chain carries TRBV15 and TRBJ1-1; TRBD1 matches at 11 bases. The germline gives CDR1 LNHNV, CDR2 YYDKDF (reference sequence). This CDR3 has 16 residues. V shed 5 bases, J shed 8 bases, and the junction held 13 bases outside the gene matches. The chain's CDR3 is CATSARDRGEGPEAFF. As DNA, the CDR3 is TGTGCCACCAGCGCCCGGGACAGGGGGGAAGGGCCAGAAGCTTTCTTT. Looking up the rest from reference TRBV15 and TRBJ1-1 gives the full variable domain: DAMVIQNPRYQVTQFGKPVTLSCSQTLNHNVMYWYQQKSSQAPKLLFHYYDKDFNNEADTPDNFQSRRPNTSFCFLDIRSPGLGDTAMYLCATSARDRGEGPEAFFGQGTRLTVV.

The CDR3 sequence: CASSPPGLGRGGQFF. The CDR3 DNA reads TGTGCCAGCAGTCCCCCGGGACTAGGGAGGGGGGGGCAGTTCTTC. The chain links TRBV6-5 to TRBJ2-1, with TRBD2 identical over 8 bases. CDR1 and CDR2 from the germline V gene are MNHEY and SVGAGI. This CDR3 has 15 amino acids. J was trimmed by 12 bases and V by 5 bases; bases with no gene match: 15.

This chain uses TRBV1 with TRBJ2-6; the listed D gene, TRBD1, was not tested against the DNA. TRBV1 counts as a pseudogene. This CDR3 contains 18 residues. This CDR3 is CTSSQPGQETSGANVLTF. CDR3 bases: TGCACCAGCAGCCAACCGGGACAGGAGACCTCTGGGGCCAACGTCCTGACTTTC.

The rearrangement links TRBV9 to TRBJ2-5; 7 nucleotides agree with TRBD2. The ends lost 2 bases at V and 4 bases at J; junction bases unmatched: 11. Germline loops: CDR1 SGDLS, CDR2 YYNGEE. The CDR3 has 16 residues. CDR3 amino acids: CASSVGAGNPPETQYF. The DNA for the CDR3 is TGTGCCAGCAGCGTTGGAGCGGGGAACCCTCCAGAGACCCAGTACTTC.

The J gene is TRBJ1-1, the V gene TRBV21-1; TRBD1, the D gene given by the table, was not confirmed from the DNA. TRBV21-1 is designated a pseudogene. This CDR3 region has 15 residues. The CDR3 protein is CASSKTRTPNTEAFF. CDR3 DNA sequence: TGTGCCAGCAGCAAAACCCGGACACCCAACACTGAAGCTTTCTTT.